These T cell receptor beta chains were read from a single sample in a study of T cells after yellow fever vaccination. TCRdb called the 5' RACE reads again in MiXCR, with one record for every CDR3 protein. The table lists 200,000 to 300,000 distinct CDR3 sequences, about 7% of them singletons. The input for sequencing was CD4+ T cells sorted from PBMCs, taken on the day of the yellow fever booster vaccination. These receptors all stem from a man aged 30-40 years who received the YFV17D yellow fever vaccine. The CDR3 runs from the conserved cysteine through the conserved F or W. A D gene is named only where the DNA matches it firmly. The size entry is marked missing in some rows and otherwise reads once, few, many or a size class.

CDR3nt	CDR3aa	v_gene	j_gene	abundance	len	d_gene
TGTGCCAGCAGCTTCAGTTCACAGGGCAGAAGAGATACGCAGTATTTT	CASSFSSQGRRDTQYF	TRBV11-2	TRBJ2-3	few	16	NA
TGCAGTGCTGTTAGTCAGGGTGGATACTACGAGCAGTACTTC	CSAVSQGGYYEQYF	TRBV20-1	TRBJ2-7	many	14	NA
TGTGCCAGCAGCCAAGACACCGGGGAGCTGTTTTTT	CASSQDTGELFF	TRBV4-2	TRBJ2-2	many	12	NA
TGCGCCAGCAGCTTGGGGGGGACTAACGCCTACGAGCAGTACTTC	CASSLGGTNAYEQYF	TRBV5-1	TRBJ2-7	many	15	TRBD2
TGTGCCAACGGCGGGCAAGAGACCCAGTACTTC	CANGGQETQYF	TRBV2	TRBJ2-5	few	11	NA
TGTGCCAGCAGCCAAGCGGGGCCCGGACAGCCCCAGCATTTT	CASSQAGPGQPQHF	TRBV3-1	TRBJ1-5	many	14	NA
TGTGGCAGCAGTTACTCGGACAGCTCCTACGAGCAGTACTTC	CGSSYSDSSYEQYF	TRBV6-5	TRBJ2-7	NA	14	NA
TGTGCCAGCAGCTTGGCAGCGGGGGCCTACGAGCAGTACTTC	CASSLAAGAYEQYF	TRBV7-9	TRBJ2-7	many	14	TRBD2
TGTGCCAGCAGCCGCTCCGGGACTAGAGGGGGAGAGACCCAGTACTTC	CASSRSGTRGGETQYF	TRBV7-2	TRBJ2-5	NA	16	TRBD2
TGTGCCAGCAGCTTAGGATCAGCGGGACTAGCGGGTTTGTATGAGCAGTTCTTC	CASSLGSAGLAGLYEQFF	TRBV11-2	TRBJ2-1	many	18	TRBD2
TGTGCCAGCAGTTTATCGATACTATCCGGGGCTAGCGGCGAGCAGTACTTC	CASSLSILSGASGEQYF	TRBV27	TRBJ2-7	NA	17	TRBD2
TGTGCCAGCAGTATCGTAGGTGACGAGCAGTACTTC	CASSIVGDEQYF	TRBV28	TRBJ2-7	many	12	NA
TGTGCCAGCAGTTTAGGGCGATTTGGGGATACGCAGTATTTT	CASSLGRFGDTQYF	TRBV12-3/TRBV12-4	TRBJ2-3	NA	14	NA
TGTGCCAGCAGCTTCCCACCGGGACTAGCGGGAATCGAGCAGTACTTC	CASSFPPGLAGIEQYF	TRBV11-2	TRBJ2-7	NA	16	TRBD2
TGTGCCAGCAGCTCTGCCGGGACAGCCTACAATGAGCAGTTCTTC	CASSSAGTAYNEQFF	TRBV7-2	TRBJ2-1	many	15	TRBD1
TGTGCCAGCAGACAGGACAGGGGGGACTATGGCTACACCTTC	CASRQDRGDYGYTF	TRBV6-1	TRBJ1-2	few	14	TRBD1
TGTGCCTGGTCAGCGGGAATCAGCACAGATACGCAGTATTTT	CAWSAGISTDTQYF	TRBV30	TRBJ2-3	NA	14	TRBD2
TGTGCCAGCAGCAGACCTCGACAGGGGAGGATCGAGCAGTACTTC	CASSRPRQGRIEQYF	TRBV21-1	TRBJ2-7	few	15	NA
TGTGCCAGCAGCTTGGGGACAGGGACCTACAATGAGCAGTTCTTC	CASSLGTGTYNEQFF	TRBV5-5	TRBJ2-1	few	15	TRBD1
TGTGCCAGTAGGGAAAGCGGGCCCTACAATGAGCAGTTCTTC	CASRESGPYNEQFF	TRBV19	TRBJ2-1	NA	14	NA
TGTGCCAGCAGCACCGGGACAGGGAGGGAGACCCAGTACTTC	CASSTGTGRETQYF	TRBV7-9	TRBJ2-5	many	14	TRBD1
TGTGCCAGCACGAGACCCCCGACGGTCATTCAGTACTTC	CASTRPPTVIQYF	TRBV12-3/TRBV12-4	TRBJ2-4	many	13	NA
TGTGCCAGCAGCTTGAGGGCGGGAGGGCCCGGGGAGCTGTTTTTT	CASSLRAGGPGELFF	TRBV7-2	TRBJ2-2	NA	15	TRBD2
TGTGCCAGCAGCTTAGCCTCCTCCTACAATGAGCAGTTCTTC	CASSLASSYNEQFF	TRBV7-2	TRBJ2-1	many	14	NA
TGTGCCAGCAGCTTAGCGGAGGTAGCGGGAGGCAATGAGCAGTTCTTC	CASSLAEVAGGNEQFF	TRBV7-9	TRBJ2-1	few	16	TRBD2
TGCGCCAGCAGCCAAAGCCCACTGGGCACAGATACGCAGTATTTT	CASSQSPLGTDTQYF	TRBV4-3	TRBJ2-3	few	15	NA
TGTGCCACCCAAGGAGGAGCATCCTACGAGCAGTACTTC	CATQGGASYEQYF	TRBV7-6	TRBJ2-7	many	13	NA
TGTGCCAGCACCTCCGCCTTGACTAGCGGGAGCTACGAGCAGTACTTC	CASTSALTSGSYEQYF	TRBV21-1	TRBJ2-7	many	16	NA
TGTGCCAGCAGTTTTGGGGCGAAGGAGTTCTTC	CASSFGAKEFF	TRBV6-2/TRBV6-3	TRBJ2-1	many	11	NA
TGTGCCAGCAGCCTGCTAGCGGGAGGACGTTCTGGGGCCAACGTCCTGACTTTC	CASSLLAGGRSGANVLTF	TRBV5-6	TRBJ2-6	many	18	TRBD2
TGTGCCAGCGCCCGCGGGGGGGATGGCTACACCTTC	CASARGGDGYTF	TRBV6-5	TRBJ1-2	few	12	NA
TGTGCCGGCCGCGGGACCCCTCGCGAGCAGTACTTC	CAGRGTPREQYF	TRBV30	TRBJ2-7	NA	12	NA
TGTGCCAGCAGTTACCTAGGCGGACAGGGCAAAAGGCAGACCCAGTACTTC	CASSYLGGQGKRQTQYF	TRBV6-5	TRBJ2-5	few	17	TRBD1
TGTGCCAGCAGCGTCCGGGACTCTCCAACCTACGAGCAGTACTTC	CASSVRDSPTYEQYF	TRBV7-7	TRBJ2-7	few	15	NA
TGTGCCAGCAGACAAGCTAGCGGGAGACATACCGGGGAGCTGTTTTTT	CASRQASGRHTGELFF	TRBV7-2	TRBJ2-2	NA	16	TRBD2
TGTGCCAGCAGCTTAGAGTGGGGGGGTCACAATGAGCAGTTCTTC	CASSLEWGGHNEQFF	TRBV11-2	TRBJ2-1	few	15	TRBD2
TGTGCCAGCGGGGCATCAAACAATGAGCAGTTCTTC	CASGASNNEQFF	TRBV9	TRBJ2-1	few	12	NA
TGCGCCAGCAGCTCACTAGGACCGGGCACAGATACGCAGTATTTT	CASSSLGPGTDTQYF	TRBV5-1	TRBJ2-3	NA	15	NA
TGTGCCAGCAGTGAAAAAGGGAACACAGATACGCAGTATTTT	CASSEKGNTDTQYF	TRBV6-1	TRBJ2-3	few	14	NA
TGTGCCAGCAGTTATACGATGGGTAGCGCTTTCTTT	CASSYTMGSAFF	TRBV6-2/TRBV6-3	TRBJ1-1	NA	12	NA
TGCAGTGCTAGCTCCTGGGGTCGCAATGAGCAGTTCTTC	CSASSWGRNEQFF	TRBV20-1	TRBJ2-1	many	13	NA
TGTGCCAGTGGGACGACAGGCAGCTCCTACGAGCAGTACTTC	CASGTTGSSYEQYF	TRBV28	TRBJ2-7	many	14	NA
TGTGCCTCCCTTGGGCTAGCGGGAGGGCTCTACAATGAGCAGTTCTTC	CASLGLAGGLYNEQFF	TRBV6-1	TRBJ2-1	many	16	TRBD2
TGTGCCAGCAGCTCACTAGCGGGGCGCACAGATACGCAGTATTTT	CASSSLAGRTDTQYF	TRBV12-3/TRBV12-4	TRBJ2-3	many	15	TRBD2
TGTGCCAGCAGGACGGGGCCTACCTACGAGCAGTACTTC	CASRTGPTYEQYF	TRBV7-2	TRBJ2-7	NA	13	NA
TGCAGTGCTAGACGCCCGGACAGGGGGCGCGAGAATGGCTACACCTTC	CSARRPDRGRENGYTF	TRBV20-1	TRBJ1-2	NA	16	TRBD1
TGCGCCAGCAGCCGCGGGACTAGCGGGAGTAGAAATGAGCAGTTCTTC	CASSRGTSGSRNEQFF	TRBV5-1	TRBJ2-1	few	16	TRBD2
TGTGCCAGTCTTTCCCCTCGACACAATGAGCAGTTCTTC	CASLSPRHNEQFF	TRBV19	TRBJ2-1	few	13	NA
TGTGCCAGCAGCATGGGACAGGGTGGGGAAAAACTGTTTTTT	CASSMGQGGEKLFF	TRBV7-6	TRBJ1-4	NA	14	TRBD1
TGTGCCATCAGTGACGGGACCTGGCACTACGAGCAGTACTTC	CAISDGTWHYEQYF	TRBV10-3	TRBJ2-7	NA	14	NA
TGTGCCAGCAGTTACGACAGGGACGTAGCCAAAAACATTCAGTACTTC	CASSYDRDVAKNIQYF	TRBV6-5	TRBJ2-4	few	16	TRBD1
TGCGCCAGCAGACTCCGGGACGGGGACACAGATACGCAGTATTTT	CASRLRDGDTDTQYF	TRBV5-1	TRBJ2-3	many	15	NA
TGTGCCATCAATGAGAGGCGCACAGATACGCAGTATTTT	CAINERRTDTQYF	TRBV10-3	TRBJ2-3	NA	13	NA
TGCAGTGCTATCGACACAACAGGGCCCCGACTCTTC	CSAIDTTGPRLF	TRBV20-1	TRBJ2-7	few	12	NA
TGTGCCAGCAGTTACTCTTCAGGGAACTCACCCCTCCACTTT	CASSYSSGNSPLHF	TRBV6-5	TRBJ1-6	few	14	NA
TGTGCCAGCAGCTCCAGTCCTACAGGGGGACAGACCCAGTACTTC	CASSSSPTGGQTQYF	TRBV11-2	TRBJ2-5	many	15	TRBD1